This entry is about one T cell receptor beta chain. Its antigen is still unknown. No base quality values were provided; no much bigger clone lies one nucleotide off. Spanning cysteine to phenylalanine, the CDR3 consists of 13 amino acids. Only the CDR3 portion is preserved as DNA: 39 bases, with reading frame beginning at the first base. Reading the germline V gene gives CDR1 MNHEY and CDR2 SVGAGI. V ends up 3 bases short and J 5 bases short, with an unmatched junction base count of 2. Naive T cells were sorted as CD45RA+ and memory T cells as CD45RO+ CD4+ or CD8+ cells by FACS. Two healthy control subjects provided the T cells used for TCR sequencing. Sorted T cell subsets that were not stimulated were used as baseline controls for the mixed lymphocyte reactions. The Qiagen DNeasy Blood & Tissue Kit was used for extraction of genomic DNA. Multiplexed two-step PCR with Vbeta-specific forward primers and Jbeta-specific reverse primers was used to amplify TCRbeta CDR3 regions. Through the immunoSEQ service, the TCRbeta libraries were run on an Illumina instrument for sequencing. The study's processing was this. IMGT annotation was used to assign V, D and J genes, and synthetic CDR3 analogues were used to correct the counts for multiplex PCR bias. The immunoSEQ Analyzer calculated repertoire clonality as one minus the normalized Shannon entropy. Fisher's exact test with Benjamini-Hochberg false discovery rate control was used to define clonal expansion, with two-tailed P<0.01. The immuneACCESS repertoire file appears here via TCRdb, limited to in-frame rearrangements. These files lack a portion of the clones; in checked studies, under half of the deficit traces to unresolved V genes, and the cause of the others is not known. V and J calls and clone size come straight from that table; D and trimming were deduced from the DNA. The sample yields some 29,000 clones; over 75% were counted once. The top ten constitute 2% to 2.5% of the sample.

These data come from a study of regulatory dendritic cells for organ transplantation (dated by TCRdb to 2015 to 2018). Context from the whole study: Sorted naive and memory CD4+ and CD8+ T cells had their TCRbeta repertoires sequenced both before and after allostimulation with either regulatory or mature dendritic cells. The full study reports these points: Only a couple of subjects were sequenced, and the authors noted considerable between-individual heterogeneity in the alloreactive memory CD8+ T cell pool. Highly diverse repertoires were observed in naive CD4+ and CD8+ T cells, whereas lower diversity was observed in memory cells, and the most oligoclonal repertoires were found in memory CD8+ cells. In both subjects, allostimulation led to expansion of memory CD8+ clones, although regulatory dendritic cells appeared to cause more limited expansion than mature dendritic cells did. Of the resting subsets, the one holding the most alloreactive TCR clonotypes was memory CD8+ T cells.

Sample: memory CD4+ T cells from blood. The sample's cell subset or site, from its label and the paper: CD45RO+ memory T cells. The TCR originated in a human donor in good health. This chain is built from TRBV6-5 and TRBJ2-3; TRBD2 matches 7 bases in the middle. The nucleotide sequence reads TGTGCCAGCAGTTATGTAGCGGGAGATACGCAGTATTTT. Its protein reads: CASSYVAGDTQYF.